The rows below give T cell receptor beta chains drawn from one sample of a study of shared clonotypes between healthy human individuals. Produced via immunoSEQ multiplex PCR; TCRdb's table is partial and in-frame only. The table records roughly 1,100,000 clones, roughly 70% of them present only once. The sample comprised memory CD4+ T cells sorted from blood. These receptor sequences come from a man between 18 and 29 years old in good health. CDR3s leave out the opening cysteine and the closing phenylalanine or tryptophan. Fields, in order: V gene, D gene, CDR3 protein. A D gene is named only where the DNA matches it firmly.

v_gene: TRBV5-1; d_gene: TRBD2; CDR3aa: ASSPGSLAGSYEQY
v_gene: TRBV10-3; d_gene: -; CDR3aa: AISSQGQAGNTIY
v_gene: TRBV7-8; d_gene: TRBD2; CDR3aa: ASSLAGGLAGGYEQF
v_gene: TRBV25-1; d_gene: TRBD2; CDR3aa: ASSEPGLAGLYEQY
v_gene: TRBV6-1; d_gene: -; CDR3aa: ASTQPGVIYEQY
v_gene: TRBV30; d_gene: TRBD2; CDR3aa: AWTIAGAYTDTQY
v_gene: TRBV10-3; d_gene: TRBD2; CDR3aa: AIGEPGLASNNEQF
v_gene: TRBV5-1; d_gene: TRBD1; CDR3aa: ASHDRGGGVGTQY
v_gene: TRBV30; d_gene: -; CDR3aa: AWSVQTETQY
v_gene: TRBV5-1; d_gene: TRBD1; CDR3aa: ASSLGRTGERGTEAF
v_gene: TRBV7-9; d_gene: TRBD1; CDR3aa: ASSLGQNQPQH
v_gene: TRBV18; d_gene: TRBD2; CDR3aa: ASSPATSGRITGELF
v_gene: TRBV11-2; d_gene: TRBD2; CDR3aa: ASSPSSGSPRETQY
v_gene: TRBV18; d_gene: -; CDR3aa: ASSSLGDIQY
v_gene: TRBV7-9; d_gene: TRBD1; CDR3aa: ASSPGQGNNQPQH
v_gene: TRBV19; d_gene: -; CDR3aa: ASQDRRGGYT
v_gene: TRBV6-6; d_gene: -; CDR3aa: ASSSLSIGKNIQY
v_gene: TRBV7-3; d_gene: -; CDR3aa: ASSPAREQF
v_gene: TRBV5-4; d_gene: -; CDR3aa: ASQLERNEQF
v_gene: TRBV5-1; d_gene: -; CDR3aa: ASSLGRGSWVNEQF
v_gene: TRBV2; d_gene: -; CDR3aa: ASSEGAVGNQPQH
v_gene: TRBV5-4; d_gene: TRBD2; CDR3aa: ASKDGGGPFTGELF
v_gene: TRBV29-1; d_gene: -; CDR3aa: SVEGAGNTIY
v_gene: TRBV25-1; d_gene: -; CDR3aa: ASSPPGTQQGRYGYT
v_gene: TRBV18; d_gene: TRBD1; CDR3aa: ASSGRGTGLTEQF
v_gene: TRBV7-9; d_gene: -; CDR3aa: ASSLPQLNEKLF
v_gene: TRBV28; d_gene: -; CDR3aa: ASSFTGRYIQY
v_gene: TRBV5-1; d_gene: -; CDR3aa: ASSSPYGALLDTQY
v_gene: TRBV5-1; d_gene: -; CDR3aa: ASSLDRFTEAF
v_gene: TRBV6-1; d_gene: -; CDR3aa: ASGDFAEQF
v_gene: TRBV11-2; d_gene: TRBD1; CDR3aa: ASSPLTGLIYEQY
v_gene: TRBV27; d_gene: -; CDR3aa: ASSPLPPRAGSTGELF
v_gene: TRBV7-2; d_gene: -; CDR3aa: ASSLEPPGYSINSPLH
v_gene: TRBV6-1; d_gene: -; CDR3aa: ASSADASNTEAF
v_gene: TRBV13; d_gene: -; CDR3aa: ASSLDDTSRPYEQY
v_gene: TRBV6-1; d_gene: -; CDR3aa: ASSERAGAHTEAF
v_gene: TRBV10-1; d_gene: -; CDR3aa: ASSSGELGNSPLH
v_gene: TRBV2; d_gene: -; CDR3aa: ASSEAPGKETQY
v_gene: TRBV5-1; d_gene: -; CDR3aa: ASSLDGNEKLF
v_gene: TRBV30; d_gene: -; CDR3aa: AWTYGQDGYT
v_gene: TRBV7-2; d_gene: TRBD2; CDR3aa: ASSTTSGSLTGELF
v_gene: TRBV19; d_gene: TRBD1; CDR3aa: ASSTSPTGSYGYT
v_gene: TRBV28; d_gene: TRBD1; CDR3aa: ASRPGQLNTEAF
v_gene: TRBV19; d_gene: -; CDR3aa: ASSASGLSYEQY
v_gene: TRBV2; d_gene: -; CDR3aa: ASTERGLHYGYT
v_gene: TRBV30; d_gene: -; CDR3aa: AWSYGGGQPYEQY
v_gene: TRBV5-4; d_gene: -; CDR3aa: ASSGSPTYNEQF
v_gene: TRBV15; d_gene: -; CDR3aa: ATSRQWGNYGYT
v_gene: TRBV28; d_gene: TRBD1; CDR3aa: ASRATGRGNTEAF
v_gene: TRBV4-1; d_gene: -; CDR3aa: ASSQGRQGGFGEQY
v_gene: TRBV18; d_gene: -; CDR3aa: ASSPPNGGGNSPLH